Shown below are 19 T cell receptor beta chains from a single sample sequenced in a study of cytomegalovirus exposure and HLA in healthy donors. Amplification used 60 Vbeta primers and 13 Jbeta primers. The protocol was immunoSEQ multiplex PCR, while the TCRdb copy is restricted to in-frame clones and leaves out a portion. Found here are around 150,000 clones, roughly 72% of them singletons; the top ten hold 7% to 7.5%. Sequenced sample: PBMCs. The receptors originated from a man aged 35-49 years in good health and CMV-seropositive.

In its sample, this clone was seen a few times. The same CDR3 can be traced to other DNA sequences in this sample. The chain has TRBV5-6 and TRBJ2-7, with 10 bases fitting TRBD1. Germline-derived CDR1 and CDR2 are SGHDT and YYEEEE. J lost 1 base, V lost 5 bases, and 6 bases had no gene match. This CDR3 has 15 amino acids. The CDR3 protein is CASSSAGQGSYEQYF. The CDR3 coding sequence is TGTGCCAGCAGTTCAGCGGGACAGGGGTCCTACGAGCAGTACTTC.

As for this clone: Compared with germline, one end of the junction differs, possibly owing to a read error. J is TRBJ2-7 and V is TRBV7-9; D not certain. Germline CDR1 is SEHNR and CDR2 is FQNEAQ (reference sequence). The CDR3 is made up of 12 amino acids. The CDR3 region has the DNA TGTTCCAGCAGCTCAGTCACCTACGAGCAGTACTTC. It translates to CSSSSVTYEQYF.

The rearrangement joins TRBV6-6 to TRBJ1-3; D unresolved. The CDR3 contains 15 residues. V was pared by 0 bases and J by 2 bases, with 8 bases between. Germline CDR1 and CDR2: MNHNY and SVGAGI (reference sequence). In nucleotides, the CDR3 is TGTGCCAGCAGTTACTCAGGAAGCGCTGGAAACACCATATATTTT. Protein sequence: CASSYSGSAGNTIYF.

The chain is built from TRBV4-3 and TRBJ1-5, with D unresolved. V was shortened by 0 bases and J by 4 bases, with 16 bases between the two germline ends. CDR1 is LGHNA and CDR2 is YSLEER in the germline V gene. The CDR3 runs to 17 residues. The CDR3 DNA reads as TGCGCCAGCAGCCAAGATCGGGAGGCGGGTTTTAATCAGCCCCAGCATTTT. Protein product: CASSQDREAGFNQPQHF.

This clone was counted between two and nine times. The V gene is TRBV7-2, the J gene TRBJ2-7, with D possibly matching TRBD2 (7 bases). The length of the CDR3 is 14 residues. CDR1 is SGHTA, CDR2 FQGNSA, per germline. The V and J ends lost 3 bases and 7 bases respectively, with 16 bases between them. CDR3 sequence (DNA): TGTGCCAGCAGCTTTGAACGGGGAGGGGGTGAGCAGTACTTC. This gives the protein CASSFERGGGEQYF.

The chain has TRBV30 and TRBJ1-6; D uncertain. This CDR3 is 13 amino acids long. Trimming took off 5 bases at V and 10 bases at J, with 15 bases between the two ends. CDR1 is GTSNPN and CDR2 is SVGIG in the germline V gene (reference sequence). CDR3 sequence (DNA): TGTGCCTGGGGCCCGGGATTTGCGTCACCCCTCCACTTT. Protein product: CAWGPGFASPLHF. The full variable domain, completed using reference TRBV30 and TRBJ1-6, is SQTIHQWPATLVQPVGSPLSLECTVEGTSNPNLYWYRQAAGRGLQLLFYSVGIGQISSEVPQNLSASRPQDRQFILSSKKLLLSDSGFYLCAWGPGFASPLHFGNGTRLTVT.

This chain connects TRBV25-1 to TRBJ1-6; 9 bases are a match to TRBD1. V shed 4 bases, J shed 10 bases, and the junction held 11 bases outside the gene matches. CDR3 size: 16 residues. In germline, CDR1 is MGHDK, CDR2 SYGVNS. As DNA, the CDR3 is TGTGCCAGCAGTGTGACAGGGGGGGTAGGCCGCTCACCCCTCCACTTT. Its translation: CASSVTGGVGRSPLHF.

This clone was seen more than once but under ten times. This chain uses TRBV11-1 with TRBJ1-2; 12 bases are a match to TRBD1. CDR1 and CDR2 (germline): SGHAT, FQDESV (reference sequence). V was pared by 5 bases and J by 3 bases, with 10 bases of the junction left unmatched. CDR3 length: 17 residues. The CDR3 coding sequence is TGTGCCAGCAGCGGGGACAGGGGGCGCTGGTGGGACTATGGCTACACCTTC. Translated: CASSGDRGRWWDYGYTF. Complete variable domain (other parts from reference TRBV11-1 and TRBJ1-2): EAEVAQSPRYKITEKSQAVAFWCDPISGHATLYWYRQILGQGPELLVQFQDESVVDDSQLPKDRFSAERLKGVDSTLKIQPAELGDSAMYLCASSGDRGRWWDYGYTFGSGTRLTVV.

The chain couples TRBV7-6 to TRBJ2-5, with D possibly TRBD2 on 6 matching bases. V was trimmed by 6 bases and J by 0 bases, leaving 8 bases between them. The CDR3 loop spans 13 amino acids. Germline V gene lookup returns CDR1 SGHVS and CDR2 FNYEAQ. The CDR3 DNA is TGTGCCAGCAGTCCGGGGGACCAAGAGACCCAGTACTTC. It encodes CASSPGDQETQYF.

The chain carries TRBV30 and TRBJ2-4; D is uncertain. V gave up 2 bases and J gave up 4 bases, with 9 bases separating them. In germline, CDR1 is GTSNPN, CDR2 SVGIG (reference sequence). The CDR3 loop spans 13 amino acids. The CDR3 nucleotides read TGTGCCTGGAGTTCACAGCCTAAAAACATTCAGTACTTC. Its protein product is CAWSSQPKNIQYF.

The chain links TRBV27 to TRBJ1-2; TRBD1 aligns across 8 bases. Germline CDR1 is MNHEY and CDR2 is SMNVEV (reference sequence). The CDR3 covers 15 residues. V shed 5 bases, J shed 0 bases, and the junction held 5 bases outside the gene matches. The CDR3 here is CASSLRQGTNYGYTF. Written as DNA, the CDR3 is TGTGCCAGCAGTCTTCGACAGGGGACTAACTATGGCTACACCTTC.

A single count supports this clone. This chain uses TRBV27 with TRBJ2-2; 7 positions agree with TRBD1. Per the germline V gene, CDR1 is MNHEY and CDR2 is SMNVEV (reference sequence). The CDR3 covers 14 residues. V shed 2 bases, J shed 7 bases, and the junction held 4 bases outside the gene matches. DNA for the CDR3: TGTGCCAGCAGTTTAAGAGGGGGCGACGGGGAGCTGTTTTTT. Translation: CASSLRGGDGELFF.

This chain links TRBV19 with TRBJ2-7; 7 nucleotides match TRBD2. Germline assignment: CDR1 LNHDA and CDR2 SQIVND (reference sequence). This CDR3 is 14 amino acids long. Trimming took 1 base from V and 2 from J; bases not matched to a gene: 2. CDR3 DNA: TGTGCCAGTAGTATAGGCGGGGGACCCTACGAGCAGTACTTC. This sequence encodes CASSIGGGPYEQYF.

This sequence joins TRBV6-5 and TRBJ2-2; 9 nucleotides agree with TRBD1. V lost 4 bases to trimming and J lost 3 bases; unmatched junction nucleotides: 6. This CDR3 has 16 residues. Germline values: CDR1 MNHEY, CDR2 SVGAGI. The CDR3 loop is CASSSPGQGHTGELFF. For the CDR3, the DNA is TGTGCCAGCAGTTCCCCGGGACAGGGTCACACCGGGGAGCTGTTTTTT.

This chain joins TRBV5-1 and TRBJ2-5; tentatively, D is TRBD1 (6 bases). Germline V lookup: CDR1 SGHRS, CDR2 YFSETQ. Trimming stripped 1 base from V and 4 bases from J, with 8 bases between. The CDR3 is 13 amino acids. This CDR3 is CASSLIRGETQYF. The CDR3 coding sequence is TGCGCCAGCAGCTTGATCAGGGGAGAGACCCAGTACTTC.

Only a few counts were recorded for this clone. The CDR3 DNA is TGCGCCAGCAGCCCGCAGGGAGGAGTTCAGTATGGCTACACCTTC. This translates into CASSPQGGVQYGYTF. The rearrangement links TRBV5-1 to TRBJ1-2, with D perhaps TRBD1 (5 bases). The CDR3 runs to 15 residues. In germline, CDR1 is SGHRS, CDR2 YFSETQ. The V gene lost 4 bases and the J gene lost 5 bases, with 18 bases spanning the gap.

V is TRBV7-2 and J is TRBJ1-6; a possible D gene is TRBD1 (6 bases). This CDR3 is built from 15 residues. Germline values: CDR1 SGHTA, CDR2 FQGNSA. With 1 base removed from V and 5 bases from J, the gap between germline ends came to 9 bases. The CDR3, as DNA: TGTGCCAGCAGCTTAGGGGCAGGGGATAATTCACCCCTCCACTTT. Encoded protein: CASSLGAGDNSPLHF.

The chain uses TRBV6-1 and TRBJ2-7, with D possibly TRBD1 on 5 matching bases. This CDR3 contains 13 residues. Germline values: CDR1 MNHNS, CDR2 SASEGT. Trimming stripped 4 bases from V and 4 bases from J, with 11 bases between. CDR3 amino acids: CASSGGSSYEQYF. The CDR3 nucleotides are TGTGCCAGCAGTGGGGGCAGCTCTTACGAGCAGTACTTC.

The V gene is TRBV25-1, the J gene TRBJ2-7; TRBD1 matches at 7 bases. Germline CDR1 MGHDK, CDR2 SYGVNS. This CDR3 is 14 amino acids long. V trimming: 11 bases; J trimming: 4 bases; junction bases outside the gene matches: 14. The CDR3 protein is CACQGVAGTYEQYF. The CDR3 nucleotides are TGTGCCTGCCAGGGGGTGGCCGGTACATACGAGCAGTACTTC.